This record looks at one TCR beta chain sequence and its context. CDR3 length: 14 amino acids. TCRdb re-called the 5' RACE reads and gives one entry per CDR3 protein, without DNA. The repertoire table contains some 170,000 distinct CDR3 sequences. The entry originates in a study of monozygotic twins with inflammatory bowel disease. This receptor was obtained from a human donor with ulcerative colitis or Crohn's disease, or a healthy co-twin of an affected twin (not recorded which). The J gene is TRBJ1-5, the V gene TRBV12-3 or TRBV12-4. The sample was blood. The CDR3 region is CASSRTGWGQPQHF.